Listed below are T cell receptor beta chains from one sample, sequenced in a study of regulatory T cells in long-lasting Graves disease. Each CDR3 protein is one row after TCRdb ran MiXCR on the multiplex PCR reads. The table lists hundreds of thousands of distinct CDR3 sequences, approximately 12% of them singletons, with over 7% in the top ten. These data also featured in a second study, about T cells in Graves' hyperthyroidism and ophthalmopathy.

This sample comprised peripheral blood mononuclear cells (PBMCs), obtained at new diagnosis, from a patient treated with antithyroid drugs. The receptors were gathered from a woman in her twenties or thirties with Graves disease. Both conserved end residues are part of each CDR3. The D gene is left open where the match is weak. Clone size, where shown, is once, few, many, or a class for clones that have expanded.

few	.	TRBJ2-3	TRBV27	TGTGCCAGCAGTTTGTTATTAGGTCCTACAGATACGCAGTATTTT	CASSLLLGPTDTQYF
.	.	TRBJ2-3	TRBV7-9	TGTGCCAGCAGCTTAGGACTAGTTTCCCCAGATACGCAGTATTTT	CASSLGLVSPDTQYF
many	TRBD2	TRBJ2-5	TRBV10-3	TGTGCCATCAGCCGAGCGGGAGGAGGAGAGACCCAGTACTTC	CAISRAGGGETQYF
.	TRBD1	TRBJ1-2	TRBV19	TGTGCCAGTAGTTTTCGGACAGGAATATTGGAGGGCTACACCTTC	CASSFRTGILEGYTF
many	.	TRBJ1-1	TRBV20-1	TGCAGTGCTCGGGACGCCCGAAATTGGCCCATGAACACTGAAGCTTTCTTT	CSARDARNWPMNTEAFF
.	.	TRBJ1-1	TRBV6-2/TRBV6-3	TGTGCCAGCAGTTACTCGGTCGACGGATCTCCCACATCTGAAGCTTTCTTT	CASSYSVDGSPTSEAFF
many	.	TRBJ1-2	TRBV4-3	TGCGCCAGCAGCCCCCCTCCCTACGGGGAGGATAACTATGGCTACACCTTC	CASSPPPYGEDNYGYTF
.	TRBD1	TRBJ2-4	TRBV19	TGTGCCAGTAGCCCGACAGGGGAGGACATTCAGTACTTC	CASSPTGEDIQYF
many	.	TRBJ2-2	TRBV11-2	TGTGCCAGCAGCTCAGACTACACCGGGGAGCTGTTTTTT	CASSSDYTGELFF
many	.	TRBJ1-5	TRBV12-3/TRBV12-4	TGTGCCAGCAGGCAGGGAGAAGGGCAGCCCCAGCATTTT	CASRQGEGQPQHF
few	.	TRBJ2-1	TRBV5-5	TGTGCCAGCACGACGGCGGGCCTAGCCGATGAGCAGTTCTTC	CASTTAGLADEQFF
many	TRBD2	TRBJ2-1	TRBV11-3	TGTGCCAGCAGCCCCTACCCCCCTGGTGCTAGCGGGAGGGCTAAAAGCAATGAGCAGTTCTTC	CASSPYPPGASGRAKSNEQFF
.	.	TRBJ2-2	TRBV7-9	TGTGCCAGCAGCTTAGCGCCCAGGCTTAACACCGGGGAGCTGTTTTTT	CASSLAPRLNTGELFF
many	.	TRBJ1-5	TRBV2	TGTGCCAGCGGAATTGTATATAGCAATCAGCCCCAGCATTTT	CASGIVYSNQPQHF
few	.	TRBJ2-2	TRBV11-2	TGTGCCAGCAGCTTAGTACTCGGGACGGCGGGCACCGGGGAGCTGTTTTTT	CASSLVLGTAGTGELFF
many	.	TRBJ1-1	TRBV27	TGTGCCAGCAGTTCGCTCACTGAAGCTTTCTTT	CASSSLTEAFF
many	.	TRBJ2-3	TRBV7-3	TGTGCCAGCAGCTTAACAGCTAATGGATTTTTGGATGGGACAGATACGCAGTATTTT	CASSLTANGFLDGTDTQYF
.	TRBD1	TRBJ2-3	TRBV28	TGTGCCAGCAGTTTACCTTGGACAGGGGGCGCCGATACGCAGTATTTT	CASSLPWTGGADTQYF
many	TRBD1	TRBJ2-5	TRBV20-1	TGCAGTGCTCCAAAGGGGGCGCCGGAAGAGACCCAGTACTTC	CSAPKGAPEETQYF
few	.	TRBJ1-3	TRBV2	TGTGCCAGCAGCCAATCGGGGACTCTGGACACCATATATTTT	CASSQSGTLDTIYF
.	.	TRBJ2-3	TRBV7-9	TGTGCCAGCAGCTCCGGACTGGATAGCACAGATACGCAGTATTTT	CASSSGLDSTDTQYF
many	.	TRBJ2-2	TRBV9	TGTGCCAGCAGCGTACTAGCTCATACGAACACCGGGGAGCTGTTTTTT	CASSVLAHTNTGELFF
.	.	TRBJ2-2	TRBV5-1	TGCGCCAGCAGCTTGGTCCTATCCACGAACACCGGGGAGCTGTTTTTT	CASSLVLSTNTGELFF
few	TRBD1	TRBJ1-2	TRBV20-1	TGCAGTGTCGTTATCCCGGGACAGAAAAGAGCTAACTATGGCTACACCTTC	CSVVIPGQKRANYGYTF
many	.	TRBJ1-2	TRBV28	TGTGCCAGCAGTGAGCCTCCCGTCTATGGCTACACCTTC	CASSEPPVYGYTF
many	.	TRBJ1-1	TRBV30	TGTGCCTGGAGTGGGCGTATACTTAACACTGAAGCTTTCTTT	CAWSGRILNTEAFF
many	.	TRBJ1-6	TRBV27	TGTGCCAGCAGTTGCTACAGTCGGCGGGGAGTAATCACCCTCCACTTT	CASSCYSRRGVITLHF
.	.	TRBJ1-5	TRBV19	TGTGCCAGTAGTATCGGGGCTCGCATACGCAATCAGCACCAGCATTTT	CASSIGARIRNQHQHF
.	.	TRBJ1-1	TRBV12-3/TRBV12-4	TGTGCCAGCACTATGGACCTAGCATTAGAAGCTTTCTTT	CASTMDLALEAFF
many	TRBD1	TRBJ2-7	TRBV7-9	TGTGCCAGCAGCTGGGGGACAGGGTCGACCTACGAGCAGTACTTC	CASSWGTGSTYEQYF
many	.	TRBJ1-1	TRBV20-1	TGCAGTGCTCCCGGGCGGGCCAGAGATGAAGCTTTCTTT	CSAPGRARDEAFF
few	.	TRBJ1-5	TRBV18	TGTGCCAGCTCACCGACAGGTGGGGAAAATCAGCCCCAGCATTTT	CASSPTGGENQPQHF
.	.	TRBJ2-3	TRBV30	TGTGCCTGGAGTTCCCCGGCGCTTAGCACAGATACGCAGTATTTT	CAWSSPALSTDTQYF
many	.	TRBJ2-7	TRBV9	TGTGCCAGCAGCGTAGAGGGACTGGAGACCTACGAGCAGTACTTC	CASSVEGLETYEQYF
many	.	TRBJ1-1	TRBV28	TGTGCCAGCAGTTCCTCTCCAAGGCAGGTAGCTTTCTTT	CASSSSPRQVAFF
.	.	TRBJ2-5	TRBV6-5	TGTGCCAGCAGTTACCGAGAGCGGGTTGGGGAGACCCAGTACTTC	CASSYRERVGETQYF
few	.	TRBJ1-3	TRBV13	TGTGCCAGCAGCCACCGGGGCTCTGGAAACACCATATATTTT	CASSHRGSGNTIYF
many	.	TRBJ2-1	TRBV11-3	TGTGCCAGCAGCCCCTACCCGGGAGTATTGAATGAGCAGTTCTTC	CASSPYPGVLNEQFF
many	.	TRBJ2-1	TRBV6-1	TGTGCCAGCAGTAACCGGGACCAACACCTCGGGCAGTTCTTC	CASSNRDQHLGQFF
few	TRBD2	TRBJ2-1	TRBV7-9	TGTGCCAGCAGCTTAGGATTTAGCGGGATCAATGAGCAGTTCTTC	CASSLGFSGINEQFF
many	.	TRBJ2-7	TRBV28	TGTGCCAGCAGTTCCCCATCCGCCAACAGTTTCTACGAGCAGTACTTC	CASSSPSANSFYEQYF
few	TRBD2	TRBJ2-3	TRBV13	TGTGCCAGCAGCTTATTCAGCGGGAAAGGAGATACGCAGTATTTT	CASSLFSGKGDTQYF
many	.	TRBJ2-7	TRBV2	TGTGCCAGCAGTGTCCGGGGTATCTCCTACGAGCAGTACTTC	CASSVRGISYEQYF
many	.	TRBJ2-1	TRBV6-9	TGTGCCAGCAGTTACCAACGAGCGGGCGCATACAATGAGCAGTTCTTC	CASSYQRAGAYNEQFF
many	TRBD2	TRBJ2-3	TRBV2	TGTGCCAGCAGTGAAGCGGGCGGGAGATCTGATACGCAGTATTTT	CASSEAGGRSDTQYF
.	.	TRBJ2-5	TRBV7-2	TGTGCCAGCAGCTTTAGCGGCGGCCAGGGGGCCCAGTACTTC	CASSFSGGQGAQYF
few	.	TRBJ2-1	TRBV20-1	TGCAGTGCTAGAGATAGGGCTTGGATATACAATGAGCAGTTCTTC	CSARDRAWIYNEQFF